This T cell receptor (beta chain) was found in a study of cytomegalovirus exposure and HLA in healthy donors. Whole-study results and caveats: There were several of the most significant clusters that appeared linked to common viral pathogens in a later analysis.

The V gene lost 5 bases and the J gene lost 2 bases, with 13 bases spanning the gap. This CDR3 is built from 14 residues. CDR1 is SGHTA, CDR2 FQGNSA, per germline. Notes on this clone: As yet, its antigen is unknown.

With 60 Vbeta and 13 Jbeta primers, the PCR was carried out. Profiling relied on immunoSEQ multiplex PCR, and the TCRdb table lists in-frame clones only, not all of them. The sample shows 130,000 or so clones, and about 1.5% sits with its ten largest clones. The sequence was collected from a woman aged 40 to 50 in good health and CMV-seropositive. The sequenced sample consisted of PBMCs. The V gene is TRBV7-2, the J gene TRBJ2-7; possible D gene TRBD1, 5 bases. The CDR3 region is CASSPDRQTYEQYF. The CDR3 coding sequence is TGTGCCAGCAGCCCGGACCGACAGACCTACGAGCAGTACTTC. Full variable domain (missing parts from reference TRBV7-2 and TRBJ2-7): GAGVSQSPSNKVTEKGKDVELRCDPISGHTALYWYRQSLGQGLEFLIYFQGNSAPDKSGLPSDRFSAERTGGSVSTLTIQRTQQEDSAVYLCASSPDRQTYEQYFGPGTRLTVT.